These 19 T cell receptor beta chains share one sample of origin, sequenced in a study of molecular identifiers for immune sequencing clone quantification. MiXCR was run by TCRdb on the PCR reads, yielding one entry per CDR3 protein. Seen here are 8,500 to 11,000 distinct CDR3 sequences, 18% observed once, and the top ten hold roughly 2%. The sample taken for sequencing was naive CD8+ T cells from blood, with Jurkat cell RNA spiked in. Specified subset: FACS-sorted CD8+CD4-CCR7+CD45RA+ naive T cells. The receptors stem from a human donor in good health. Some libraries in this study had Jurkat cell RNA spiked in.

This clonotype is medium-sized within its sample. The chain employs TRBV13 and TRBJ2-5; D is unresolved. Trimming took off 5 bases at V and 1 base at J, with 11 bases between the two ends. The CDR3 consists of 14 residues. Per the germline V gene, CDR1 is PRHDT and CDR2 is FYEKMQ (reference sequence). The CDR3 nucleotides read TGTGCCAGCAGCCAACCCGACGTCCAAGAGACCCAGTACTTC. Amino acids: CASSQPDVQETQYF. Together with reference TRBV13 and TRBJ2-5, the CDR3 gives the full variable domain: AAGVIQSPRHLIKEKRETATLKCYPIPRHDTVYWYQQGPGQDPQFLISFYEKMQSDKGSIPDRFSAQQFSDYHSELNMSSLELGDSALYFCASSQPDVQETQYFGPGTRLLVL.

This clonotype is classed as medium-sized (0.01 to 0.1%). V usage is TRBV4-2 and J usage is TRBJ2-7, with a weak D call TRBD2 (6 bases). V was trimmed by 1 base and J by 4 bases, leaving 26 bases between them. Germline CDR1 reads LGHNA; CDR2 reads YNFKEQ. CDR3 size: 19 residues. CDR3 bases: TGTGCCAGCAGCCAAGCTTGGGCTAGCGACTCGCCCCCTGGATACGAGCAGTACTTC. It yields the protein CASSQAWASDSPPGYEQYF.

This clonotype was seen a handful of times. Being one base from a much bigger clone, this may be a read error. Lacking the conserved final phenylalanine or tryptophan, this CDR3 likely reflects a read error. The V call is TRBV4-1, the J call TRBJ2-7; D not resolved. CDR3 length equals 14 residues. With 3 bases removed from V and 7 bases from J, the gap between germline ends came to 16 bases. CDR1 is MGHRA, CDR2 YSYEKL, per germline. CDR3 bases: TGCGCCAGCAGCCACAATTCTCTACTTTTGGAGCAGTACCTC. Residues: CASSHNSLLLEQYL.

This clonotype is medium-sized within its sample. CDR3 DNA: TGTGCCAGCAGCCACTGGGGGGGCAGGGGGCGCCAAGAGACCCAGTACTTC. The encoded protein is CASSHWGGRGRQETQYF. The chain links TRBV11-2 to TRBJ2-5; TRBD1 might be the D (8 bases). Trimming removed 5 bases at V and 1 base at J, with 20 bases between. This CDR3 comprises 17 residues. Germline CDR1 is SGHAT and CDR2 is FQNNGV.

By share, this clonotype counts as medium-sized. The chain links TRBV6-5 to TRBJ1-1; no clear D gene. Trimming removed 6 bases at V and 4 bases at J, with 15 bases between. Germline loops: CDR1 MNHEY, CDR2 SVGAGI. The CDR3 consists of 14 residues. The CDR3: CASSLTDGLTEAFF. The DNA of the CDR3 is TGTGCCAGCAGCTTAACTGACGGTCTCACTGAAGCTTTCTTT.

This chain connects TRBV4-2 to TRBJ1-1, with no clear D. The V gene lost 3 bases and the J gene lost 5 bases, with 10 bases spanning the gap. Germline V gene sequence: CDR1 LGHNA, CDR2 YNFKEQ. This CDR3 has 13 amino acids. The CDR3 is CASSQGRKTEAFF. The CDR3 DNA follows: TGTGCCAGCAGCCAGGGCAGGAAGACTGAAGCTTTCTTT.

By sample fraction, this clonotype is medium-sized. The genes are TRBV28 and TRBJ2-2, with D perhaps being TRBD1 or TRBD2 (5 bases each). This CDR3 contains 18 residues. V lost 1 base, J lost 3 bases, and 18 bases lay in between. Germline V gene sequence: CDR1 MDHEN, CDR2 SYDVKM. DNA for the CDR3: TGTGCCAGCAGTTTATTTCTGGGTTTGGGGGAAGACACCGGGGAGCTGTTTTTT. Translation: CASSLFLGLGEDTGELFF.

This clonotype is deemed medium-sized. The chain recombines TRBV7-2 with TRBJ2-5; 7 bases align to TRBD2. CDR3 length: 15 residues. V lost 3 bases and J lost 5; bases outside the gene matches: 9. Germline values: CDR1 SGHTA, CDR2 FQGNSA. The CDR3 here is CASSFLGGPRETQYF. For the CDR3, the DNA is TGTGCCAGCAGCTTCCTGGGAGGGCCCAGGGAGACCCAGTACTTC.

This clonotype counts as medium-sized. The chain is built from TRBV7-2 and TRBJ2-3; unclear D gene. This CDR3 region has 11 residues. V shed 1 base and J shed 11 bases, with 7 bases lying between them. Germline V gene sequence: CDR1 SGHTA, CDR2 FQGNSA. The CDR3 sequence is CASSLGVQQYF. DNA for the CDR3: TGTGCCAGCAGCTTAGGTGTACAGCAGTATTTT. Full variable domain (missing parts from reference TRBV7-2 and TRBJ2-3): GAGVSQSPSNKVTEKGKDVELRCDPISGHTALYWYRQSLGQGLEFLIYFQGNSAPDKSGLPSDRFSAERTGGSVSTLTIQRTQQEDSAVYLCASSLGVQQYFGPGTRLTVL.

This clonotype was detected many times. This chain connects TRBV5-1 to TRBJ2-7; D is unresolved. Looked up from germline, CDR1 is SGHRS and CDR2 is YFSETQ. Trimming stripped 5 bases from V and 2 bases from J, with 8 bases between. This CDR3 contains 12 residues. The CDR3 DNA follows: TGCGCCAGCAGAGACTTCACCTACGAGCAGTACTTC. Its translation: CASRDFTYEQYF.

Turning to this clonotype: This sequence may be a read error, since a much larger clone differs from it by one base. The chain recombines TRBV24-1 with TRBJ2-7, with 7 bases aligning to TRBD1. The CDR3 is 15 amino acids. Per germline, CDR1 KGHDR and CDR2 SFDVKD. V lost 2 bases and J lost 6; bases outside the gene matches: 9. The CDR3 loop is CATSDSYRGTREQYF. The CDR3 coding sequence is TGTGCCACCAGTGATTCCTACAGGGGAACCCGCGAGCAGTACTTC.

Of note for this clonotype: A much larger clonotype is one base distant, so this may be a read error. The chain joins TRBV3-1 to TRBJ2-7; 9 nucleotides line up with TRBD1. The CDR3 is 14 residues long. Germline V CDR1 and CDR2: LGHDT, YNNKEL (reference sequence). CDR3 sequence reads: CASSQGTGTYKQYF. The CDR3 DNA is TGTGCCAGCAGTCAAGGGACAGGGACCTACAAGCAGTACTTC.

By share, this clonotype ranks as medium-sized. The chain recombines TRBV25-1 with TRBJ2-7; D ambiguous. Between the trimmed V and J ends, which lost 3 bases and 4 bases, there was a span of 19 bases. The CDR3 spans 16 residues. Germline V CDR1 and CDR2: MGHDK, SYGVNS. This CDR3 is CASSDSATTITYEQYF. The CDR3 bases are TGTGCCAGCAGTGACTCAGCGACAACAATAACTTACGAGCAGTACTTC.

The chain combines TRBV5-5 with TRBJ2-1, with 12 bases fitting TRBD2. This CDR3 region has 15 residues. J gave up 8 bases and V 6 bases, and 9 bases lay outside the gene matches. Germline V gives CDR1 SGHKS, CDR2 YYEKEE (reference sequence). DNA of the CDR3: TGTGCCAGCAACCTAGCGGGAGGGCCAGGGTATGAGCAGTTCTTC. Translating gives CASNLAGGPGYEQFF.

To note about this clonotype: This clone may be a read error of a much larger clone one base away. The chain employs TRBV28 and TRBJ1-2; a possible D gene is TRBD1 (6 bases). The length of the CDR3 is 15 residues. Germline V gene sequence: CDR1 MDHEN, CDR2 SYDVKM. CDR3 region: CACRFRQAINYGYTF. The DNA of the CDR3 is TGTGCCTGCAGATTTCGACAGGCTATTAACTATGGCTACACCTTC.

This clonotype appeared a few times. This chain connects TRBV7-9 to TRBJ1-1; D is ambiguous. The CDR3 loop spans 12 amino acids. V shed 5 bases and J shed 4 bases, with 8 bases lying between them. Germline V gene sequence: CDR1 SEHNR, CDR2 FQNEAQ (reference sequence). DNA for the CDR3: TGTGCCAGCAGCGGGCGGAGCACTGAAGCTTTCTTT. Its translation is CASSGRSTEAFF.

Within the sample, this clonotype is medium-sized. The chain couples TRBV6-6 to TRBJ2-6, with D uncertain. In germline, CDR1 is MNHNY, CDR2 SVGAGI (reference sequence). The CDR3 is 17 residues long. V was cut by 6 bases and J by 0 bases, with 15 bases left in between. The CDR3 bases are TGTGCCAGCAGCCTCACGGCCACGCACTCTGGGGCCAACGTCCTGACTTTC. Amino acids: CASSLTATHSGANVLTF.

By share of the sample, this clonotype is medium-sized (0.01 to 0.1%). The V and J genes are TRBV20-1 and TRBJ2-3; D assignment may be TRBD1 or TRBD2 (5 bases each). Looked up from germline, CDR1 is DFQATT and CDR2 is SNEGSKA (reference sequence). V shed 7 bases and J shed 1 base, with 18 bases lying between them. The CDR3 consists of 15 residues. CDR3 residues: CSVISGDRRTDTQYF. The CDR3 DNA is TGCAGTGTTATATCCGGGGACCGCCGCACAGATACGCAGTATTTT.

Judged by abundance, this clonotype is medium-sized (0.01 to 0.1%). The chain recombines TRBV20-1 with TRBJ2-7; D gene uncertain. Germline V CDR1 and CDR2: DFQATT, SNEGSKA (reference sequence). This CDR3 region has 11 residues. Trimming cost V 2 bases and J 6 bases, with 8 bases left between them. CDR3 coding DNA: TGCAGTGCTAGACAAGGTGCCGAGCAGTACTTC. Translated: CSARQGAEQYF.